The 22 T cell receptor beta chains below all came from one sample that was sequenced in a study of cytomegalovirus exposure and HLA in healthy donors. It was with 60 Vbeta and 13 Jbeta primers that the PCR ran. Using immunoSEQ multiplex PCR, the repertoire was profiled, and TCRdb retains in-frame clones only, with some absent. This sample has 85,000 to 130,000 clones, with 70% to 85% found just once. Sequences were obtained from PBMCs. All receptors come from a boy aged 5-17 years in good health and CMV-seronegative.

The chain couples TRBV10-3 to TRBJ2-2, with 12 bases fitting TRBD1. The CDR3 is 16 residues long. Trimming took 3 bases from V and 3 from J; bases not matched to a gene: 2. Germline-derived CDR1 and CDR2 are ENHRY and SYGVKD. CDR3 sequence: CAISDRDRGHTGELFF. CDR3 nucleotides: TGTGCCATCAGTGATCGGGACAGGGGGCACACCGGGGAGCTGTTTTTT.

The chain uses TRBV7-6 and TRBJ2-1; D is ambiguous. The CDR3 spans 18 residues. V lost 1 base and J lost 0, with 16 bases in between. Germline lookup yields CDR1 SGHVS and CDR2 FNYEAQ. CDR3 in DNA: TGTGCCAGCAGCTTAGTTGGCCCCGCGGTGAGCTCCTACAATGAGCAGTTCTTC. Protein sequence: CASSLVGPAVSSYNEQFF.

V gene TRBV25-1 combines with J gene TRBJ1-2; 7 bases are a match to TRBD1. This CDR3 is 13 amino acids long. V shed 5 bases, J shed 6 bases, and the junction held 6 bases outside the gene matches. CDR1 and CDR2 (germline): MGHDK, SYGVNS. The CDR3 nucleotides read TGTGCCAGCAGTCCCCGCAGGGGGGATGGCTACACCTTC. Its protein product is CASSPRRGDGYTF.

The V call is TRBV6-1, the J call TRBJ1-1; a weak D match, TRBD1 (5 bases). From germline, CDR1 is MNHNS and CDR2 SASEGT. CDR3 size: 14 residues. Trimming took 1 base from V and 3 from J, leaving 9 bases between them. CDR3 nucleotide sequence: TGTGCCAGCAGTGAAGAGACAGAGTACACTGAAGCTTTCTTT. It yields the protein CASSEETEYTEAFF.

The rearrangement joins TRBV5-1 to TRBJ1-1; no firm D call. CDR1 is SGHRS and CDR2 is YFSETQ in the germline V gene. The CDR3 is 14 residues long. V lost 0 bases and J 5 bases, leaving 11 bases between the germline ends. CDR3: CASSLEFQTTEAFF. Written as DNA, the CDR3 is TGCGCCAGCAGCTTGGAATTCCAGACAACTGAAGCTTTCTTT.

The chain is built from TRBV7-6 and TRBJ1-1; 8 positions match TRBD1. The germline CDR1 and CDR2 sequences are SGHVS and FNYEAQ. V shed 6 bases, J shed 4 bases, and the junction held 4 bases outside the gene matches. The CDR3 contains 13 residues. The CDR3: CASSSDRGTEAFF. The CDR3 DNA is TGTGCCAGCAGTTCCGACAGGGGCACTGAAGCTTTCTTT.

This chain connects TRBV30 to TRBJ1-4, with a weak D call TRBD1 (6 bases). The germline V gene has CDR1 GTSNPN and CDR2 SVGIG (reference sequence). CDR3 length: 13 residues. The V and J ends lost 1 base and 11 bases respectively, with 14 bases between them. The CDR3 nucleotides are TGTGCCTGGAGTGAGCAGACAGGCCCGAAACTGTTTTTT. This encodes CAWSEQTGPKLFF.

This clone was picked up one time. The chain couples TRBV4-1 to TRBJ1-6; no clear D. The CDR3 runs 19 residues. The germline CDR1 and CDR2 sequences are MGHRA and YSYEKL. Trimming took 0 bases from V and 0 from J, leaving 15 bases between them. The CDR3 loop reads CASSQDVGGRSSYNSPLHF. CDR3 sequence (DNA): TGCGCCAGCAGCCAAGACGTGGGAGGCAGGAGCTCCTATAATTCACCCCTCCACTTT.

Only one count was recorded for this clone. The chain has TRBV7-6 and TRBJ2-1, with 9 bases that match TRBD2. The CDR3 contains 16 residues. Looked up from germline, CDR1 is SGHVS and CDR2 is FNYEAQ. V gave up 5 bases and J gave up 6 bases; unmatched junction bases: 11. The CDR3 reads CASSKPIAGGPNEQFF. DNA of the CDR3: TGTGCCAGCAGCAAACCCATCGCGGGAGGGCCCAATGAGCAGTTCTTC.

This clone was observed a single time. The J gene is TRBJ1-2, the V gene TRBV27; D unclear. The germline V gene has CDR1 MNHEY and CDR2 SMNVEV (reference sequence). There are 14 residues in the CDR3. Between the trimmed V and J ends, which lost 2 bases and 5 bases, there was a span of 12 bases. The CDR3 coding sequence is TGTGCCAGCAGTTTAGGCGGAAGCACTTATGGCTACACCTTC. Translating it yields CASSLGGSTYGYTF.

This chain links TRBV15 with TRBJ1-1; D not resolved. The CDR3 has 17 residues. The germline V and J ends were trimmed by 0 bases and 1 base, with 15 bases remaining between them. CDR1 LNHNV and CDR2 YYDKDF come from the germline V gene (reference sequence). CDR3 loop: CATSRDMPGRRNTEAFF. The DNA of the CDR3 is TGTGCCACCAGCAGAGATATGCCAGGAAGAAGGAACACTGAAGCTTTCTTT.

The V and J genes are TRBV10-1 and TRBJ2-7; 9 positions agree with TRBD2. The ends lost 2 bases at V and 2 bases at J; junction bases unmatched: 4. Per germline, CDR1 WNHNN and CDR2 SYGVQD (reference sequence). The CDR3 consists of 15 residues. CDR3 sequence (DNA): TGCGCCAGCAGTGAGCCTTCTAGCGGGACCTACGAGCAGTACTTC. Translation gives CASSEPSSGTYEQYF.

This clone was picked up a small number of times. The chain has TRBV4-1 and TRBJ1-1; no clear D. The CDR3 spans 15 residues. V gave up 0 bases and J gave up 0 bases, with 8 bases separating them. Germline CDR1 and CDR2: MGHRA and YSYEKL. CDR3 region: CASSQDRRVNTEAFF. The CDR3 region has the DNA TGCGCCAGCAGCCAAGATCGTCGAGTGAACACTGAAGCTTTCTTT.

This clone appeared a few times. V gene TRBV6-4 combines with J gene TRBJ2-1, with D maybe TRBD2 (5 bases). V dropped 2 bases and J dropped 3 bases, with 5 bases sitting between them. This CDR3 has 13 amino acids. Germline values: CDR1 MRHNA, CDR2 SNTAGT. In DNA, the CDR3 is TGTGCCAGCAGTGACACTAGCTACAATGAGCAGTTCTTC. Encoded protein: CASSDTSYNEQFF.

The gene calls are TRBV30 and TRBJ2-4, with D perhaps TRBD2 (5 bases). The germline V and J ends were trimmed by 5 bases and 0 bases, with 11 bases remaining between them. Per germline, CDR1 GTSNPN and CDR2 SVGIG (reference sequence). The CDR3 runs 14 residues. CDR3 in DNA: TGTGCCTGGGAGGAGGCAGGAGCCAAAAACATTCAGTACTTC. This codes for CAWEEAGAKNIQYF.

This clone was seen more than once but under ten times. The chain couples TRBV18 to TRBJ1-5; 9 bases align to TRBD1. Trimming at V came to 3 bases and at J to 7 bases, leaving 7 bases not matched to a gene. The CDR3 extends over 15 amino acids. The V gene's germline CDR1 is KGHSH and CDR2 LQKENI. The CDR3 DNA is TGTGCCAGCTCACCTCAACAGGGGGCAGGGCAGCCCCAGCATTTT. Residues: CASSPQQGAGQPQHF.

The CDR3 region is CASSQGRLLNTGELFF. The CDR3 DNA sequence: TGCGCCAGCAGCCAAGGGCGGCTGCTTAACACCGGGGAGCTGTTTTTT. This sequence joins TRBV4-1 and TRBJ2-2; D gene uncertain. The CDR3 runs 16 residues. Trimming took 1 base from V and 2 from J, leaving 11 bases between them. Per the germline V gene, CDR1 is MGHRA and CDR2 is YSYEKL.

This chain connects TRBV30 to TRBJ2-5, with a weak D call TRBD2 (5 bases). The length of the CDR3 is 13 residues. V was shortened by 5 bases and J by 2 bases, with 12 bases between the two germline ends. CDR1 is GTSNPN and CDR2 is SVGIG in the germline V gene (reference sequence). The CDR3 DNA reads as TGTGCCTGGGAGCCCGGGATGCAAGAGACCCAGTACTTC. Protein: CAWEPGMQETQYF.

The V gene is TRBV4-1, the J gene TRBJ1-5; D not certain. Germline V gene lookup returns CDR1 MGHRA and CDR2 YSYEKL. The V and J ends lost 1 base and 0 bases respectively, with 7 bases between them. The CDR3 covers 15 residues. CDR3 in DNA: TGCGCCAGCAGCCAAGGGGCAGTTAGCAATCAGCCCCAGCATTTT. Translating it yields CASSQGAVSNQPQHF.

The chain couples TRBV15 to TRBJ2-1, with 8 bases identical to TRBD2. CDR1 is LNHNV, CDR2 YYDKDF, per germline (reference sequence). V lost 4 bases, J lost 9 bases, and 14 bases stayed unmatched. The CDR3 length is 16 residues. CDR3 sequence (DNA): TGTGCCACCAGCACCCCCCCCGGGGGGGGAATTAGTGAGCAGTTCTTC. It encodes CATSTPPGGGISEQFF.

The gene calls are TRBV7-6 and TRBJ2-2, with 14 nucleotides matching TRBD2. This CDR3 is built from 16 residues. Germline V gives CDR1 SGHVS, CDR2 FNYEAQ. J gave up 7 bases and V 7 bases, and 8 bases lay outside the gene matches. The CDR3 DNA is TGTGCCAGCAACCTGGGACTAGCGGGAGAAGGCGGGGAGCTGTTTTTT. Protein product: CASNLGLAGEGGELFF.

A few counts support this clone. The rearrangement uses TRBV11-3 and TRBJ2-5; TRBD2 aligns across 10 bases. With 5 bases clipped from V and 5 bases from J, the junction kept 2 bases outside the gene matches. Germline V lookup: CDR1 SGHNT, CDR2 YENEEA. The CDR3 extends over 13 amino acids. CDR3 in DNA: TGTGCCAGCAGCGGTAGCGGGGGGGAGACCCAGTACTTC. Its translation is CASSGSGGETQYF.